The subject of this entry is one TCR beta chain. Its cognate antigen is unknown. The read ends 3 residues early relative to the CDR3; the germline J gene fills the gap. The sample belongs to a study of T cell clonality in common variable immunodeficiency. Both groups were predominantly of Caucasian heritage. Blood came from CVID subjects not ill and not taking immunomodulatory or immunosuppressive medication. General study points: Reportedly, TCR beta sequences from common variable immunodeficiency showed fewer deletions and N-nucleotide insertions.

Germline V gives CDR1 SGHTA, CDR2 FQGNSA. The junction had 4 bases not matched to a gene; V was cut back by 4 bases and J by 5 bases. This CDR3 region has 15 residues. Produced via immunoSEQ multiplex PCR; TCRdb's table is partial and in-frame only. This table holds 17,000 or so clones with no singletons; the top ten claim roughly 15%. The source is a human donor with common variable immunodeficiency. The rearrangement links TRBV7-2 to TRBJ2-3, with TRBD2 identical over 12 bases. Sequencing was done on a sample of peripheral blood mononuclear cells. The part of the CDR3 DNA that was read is TGTGCCAGCAGCTCCGGGACTAGCGGGCAAGATACG. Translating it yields CASSSGTSGQDT. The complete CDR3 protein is CASSSGTSGQDTQYF. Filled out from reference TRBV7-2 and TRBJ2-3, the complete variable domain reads GAGVSQSPSNKVTEKGKDVELRCDPISGHTALYWYRQSLGQGLEFLIYFQGNSAPDKSGLPSDRFSAERTGGSVSTLTIQRTQQEDSAVYLCASSSGTSGQDTQYFGPGTRLTVL.